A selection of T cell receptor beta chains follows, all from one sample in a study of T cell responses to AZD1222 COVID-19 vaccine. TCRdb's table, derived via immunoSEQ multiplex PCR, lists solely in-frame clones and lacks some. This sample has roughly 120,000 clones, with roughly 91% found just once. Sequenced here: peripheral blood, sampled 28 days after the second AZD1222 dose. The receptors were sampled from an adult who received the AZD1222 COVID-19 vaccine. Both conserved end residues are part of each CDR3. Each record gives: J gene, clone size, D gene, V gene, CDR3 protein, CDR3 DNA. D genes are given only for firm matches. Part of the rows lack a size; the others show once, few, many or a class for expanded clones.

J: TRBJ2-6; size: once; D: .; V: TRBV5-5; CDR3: CASSLWGSVGANVLTF; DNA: TGTGCCAGCAGCTTATGGGGGTCGGTAGGGGCCAACGTCCTGACTTTC
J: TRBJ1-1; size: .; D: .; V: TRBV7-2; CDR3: CASSSLLAGSTEAFF; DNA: TGTGCCAGCAGTTCATTACTCGCAGGGAGCACTGAAGCTTTCTTT
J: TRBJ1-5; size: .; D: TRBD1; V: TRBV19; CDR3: CASSRDRGNNQPQHF; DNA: TGTGCCAGTAGTCGGGACAGGGGGAACAATCAGCCCCAGCATTTT
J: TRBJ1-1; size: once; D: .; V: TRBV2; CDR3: CASSLETMNTEAFF; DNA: TGTGCCAGCAGTTTAGAAACGATGAACACTGAAGCTTTCTTT
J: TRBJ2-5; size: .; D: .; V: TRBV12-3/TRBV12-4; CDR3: CASTAGDGRTQYF; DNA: TGTGCCAGCACTGCCGGGGACGGAAGGACCCAGTACTTC
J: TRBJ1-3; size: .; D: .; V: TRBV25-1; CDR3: CASSFSGNTIYF; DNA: TGTGCCAGCAGTTTCAGCGGAAACACCATATATTTT
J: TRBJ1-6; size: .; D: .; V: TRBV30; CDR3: CAWSSLGVNSPLHF; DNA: TGTGCCTGGTCATCGTTGGGGGTGAATTCACCCCTCCACTTT
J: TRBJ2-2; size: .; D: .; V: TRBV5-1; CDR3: CASSLWPSGENTGELFF; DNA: TGCGCCAGCAGCCTCTGGCCATCCGGGGAGAACACCGGGGAGCTGTTTTTT
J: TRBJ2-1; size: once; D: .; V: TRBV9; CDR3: CASSVVRTGNEQFF; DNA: TGTGCCAGCAGCGTAGTACGAACGGGGAATGAGCAGTTCTTC
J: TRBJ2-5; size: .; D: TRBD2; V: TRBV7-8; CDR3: CASSFYFSGLAGQQETQYF; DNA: TGTGCCAGCAGCTTTTACTTCTCGGGACTAGCGGGTCAACAAGAGACCCAGTACTTC
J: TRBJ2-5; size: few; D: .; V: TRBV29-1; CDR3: CSGDRGETQYF; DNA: TGCAGCGGAGACCGGGGGGAGACCCAGTACTTC
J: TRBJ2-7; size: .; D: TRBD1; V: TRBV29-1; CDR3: CSTKTGTYEQYF; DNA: TGCAGCACGAAGACAGGGACCTACGAGCAGTACTTC
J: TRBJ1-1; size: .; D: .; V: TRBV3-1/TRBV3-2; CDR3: CASSSTGPRDTEAFF; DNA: TGTGCCAGCAGCTCAACCGGCCCCAGGGACACTGAAGCTTTCTTT
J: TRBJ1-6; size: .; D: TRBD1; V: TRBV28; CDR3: CASSLYGTGAYNSPLHF; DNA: TGTGCCAGCAGTTTATACGGGACAGGGGCCTATAATTCACCCCTCCACTTT
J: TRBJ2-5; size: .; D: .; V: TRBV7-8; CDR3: CASSYRVGQETQYF; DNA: TGTGCCAGCAGTTATAGGGTAGGGCAGGAGACCCAGTACTTC
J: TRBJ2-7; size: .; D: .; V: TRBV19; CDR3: CASSPGTLMPYEQYF; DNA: TGTGCCAGTAGTCCTGGGACCCTAATGCCTTACGAGCAGTACTTC
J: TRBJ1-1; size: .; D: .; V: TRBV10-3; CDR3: CAISDRQMNTEAFF; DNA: TGTGCCATCAGTGATAGACAGATGAACACTGAAGCTTTCTTT
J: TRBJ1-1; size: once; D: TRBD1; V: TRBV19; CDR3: CASYRDRGTEAFF; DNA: TGTGCCAGTTACCGGGACAGAGGGACTGAAGCTTTCTTT
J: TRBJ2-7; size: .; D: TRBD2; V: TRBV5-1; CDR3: CASSFRPAGANEQYF; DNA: TGCGCCAGCAGCTTTAGGCCGGCGGGAGCAAACGAGCAGTACTTC
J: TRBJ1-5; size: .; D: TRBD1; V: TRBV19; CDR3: CASGTGTDSNQPQHF; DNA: TGTGCCAGTGGGACAGGGACAGATAGCAATCAGCCCCAGCATTTT
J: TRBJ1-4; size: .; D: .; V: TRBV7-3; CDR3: CASSLTLRQRGRFEKLFF; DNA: TGTGCCAGCAGCTTAACTTTGCGGCAGCGCGGACGATTCGAAAAACTGTTTTTT
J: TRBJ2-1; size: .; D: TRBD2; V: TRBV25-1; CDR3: CASSGTSGHNEQFF; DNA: TGTGCCAGCAGTGGGACTAGCGGACACAATGAGCAGTTCTTC
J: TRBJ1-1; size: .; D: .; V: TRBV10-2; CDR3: CASSGYRNTEAFF; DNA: TGCGCCAGCAGTGGCTACAGGAACACTGAAGCTTTCTTT
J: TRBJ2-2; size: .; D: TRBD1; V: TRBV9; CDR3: CASSVEGTVNTGELFF; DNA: TGTGCCAGCAGCGTGGAAGGGACAGTAAACACCGGGGAGCTGTTTTTT
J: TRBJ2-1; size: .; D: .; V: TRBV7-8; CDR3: CASRPHRDFINNEQFF; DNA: TGTGCCAGCAGACCACACCGGGACTTCATAAACAATGAGCAGTTCTTC
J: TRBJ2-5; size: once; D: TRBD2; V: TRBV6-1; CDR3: CASSETGGDGETQYF; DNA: TGTGCCAGCAGTGAAACGGGAGGGGACGGAGAGACCCAGTACTTC
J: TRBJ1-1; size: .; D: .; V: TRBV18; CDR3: CASSPSQVRQNTEAFF; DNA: TGTGCCAGCTCACCATCACAGGTTAGGCAGAACACTGAAGCTTTCTTT
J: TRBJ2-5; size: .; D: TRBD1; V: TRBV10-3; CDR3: CAISAGQGETQYF; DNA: TGTGCCATCAGTGCGGGACAGGGCGAGACCCAGTACTTC
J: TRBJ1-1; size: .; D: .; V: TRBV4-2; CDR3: CASSLKRGGTEAFF; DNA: TGTGCCAGCAGCCTCAAACGAGGGGGAACTGAAGCTTTCTTT
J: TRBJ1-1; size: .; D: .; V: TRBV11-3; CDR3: CASSLRGDTEAFF; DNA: TGTGCCAGCAGCCTGAGGGGGGACACTGAAGCTTTCTTT
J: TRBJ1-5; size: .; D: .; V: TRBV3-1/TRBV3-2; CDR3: CASSRMSNQPQHF; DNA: TGTGCCAGCAGCCGTATGAGCAATCAGCCCCAGCATTTT